The rows below give T cell receptor beta chains drawn from one sample of a study of blood T cell repertoires in COVID-19. Here immunoSEQ multiplex PCR was the method, and the copy in TCRdb shows in-frame clones only, minus some. The repertoire includes some 130,000 clones, roughly four fifths of them detected once, and 18% sits in the top ten. The sequencing sample was made of PBMCs or T cells enriched from blood (not recorded which). The receptors shown here come from a man aged 25 to 45 who had recovered from COVID-19. CDR3s include the opening cysteine and the closing phenylalanine or tryptophan. D genes are given only for firm matches. Clone size appears in some rows only: once, few, many, or a class for an expanded clone.

J gene | V gene | clone size | CDR3 length | D gene | CDR3 DNA | CDR3 protein
TRBJ2-1 | TRBV5-4 | - | 14 | TRBD1 | TGTGCCAGCAGCCCGGGACAGGTACCGGGTGAGCAGTTCTTC | CASSPGQVPGEQFF
TRBJ1-2 | TRBV6-5 | few | 15 | TRBD1 | TGTGCCAGCAGTCCCGGGACAGGGTCTGTGTCTGGCTACACCTTC | CASSPGTGSVSGYTF
TRBJ2-5 | TRBV4-1 | - | 14 | - | TGCGCCAGCAGCCAAGTGAACAGGGAAGAGACCCAGTACTTC | CASSQVNREETQYF
TRBJ1-2 | TRBV27 | - | 13 | - | TGTGCCAGCAGGCAAGACAGCAGCTATGGCTACACCTTC | CASRQDSSYGYTF
TRBJ1-2 | TRBV24-1 | - | 14 | - | TGTGCCACCAGTGACCAGTTTCGGACATATGGCTACACCTTC | CATSDQFRTYGYTF
TRBJ1-1 | TRBV6-2/TRBV6-3 | few | 13 | - | TGTGCCAGCAGTACAGTCCCAGGGACTGAAGCTTTCTTT | CASSTVPGTEAFF
TRBJ1-1 | TRBV7-9 | - | 12 | - | TGTGCCAGCACGATCATGAACACTGAAGCTTTCTTT | CASTIMNTEAFF
TRBJ2-2 | TRBV10-1 | few | 14 | TRBD1 | TGCGCCACACACAGGGGGCTGGTTACCGGGGAGCTGTTTTTT | CATHRGLVTGELFF
TRBJ2-5 | TRBV18 | - | 15 | TRBD2 | TGTGCCAGCTCAGCGGGACTAGCGGGAGAGAAGACCCAGTACTTC | CASSAGLAGEKTQYF
TRBJ1-5 | TRBV7-7 | - | 13 | - | TGTGCTAGCAGCTCAGGGTTGGATCAGCCCCAGCATTTT | CASSSGLDQPQHF